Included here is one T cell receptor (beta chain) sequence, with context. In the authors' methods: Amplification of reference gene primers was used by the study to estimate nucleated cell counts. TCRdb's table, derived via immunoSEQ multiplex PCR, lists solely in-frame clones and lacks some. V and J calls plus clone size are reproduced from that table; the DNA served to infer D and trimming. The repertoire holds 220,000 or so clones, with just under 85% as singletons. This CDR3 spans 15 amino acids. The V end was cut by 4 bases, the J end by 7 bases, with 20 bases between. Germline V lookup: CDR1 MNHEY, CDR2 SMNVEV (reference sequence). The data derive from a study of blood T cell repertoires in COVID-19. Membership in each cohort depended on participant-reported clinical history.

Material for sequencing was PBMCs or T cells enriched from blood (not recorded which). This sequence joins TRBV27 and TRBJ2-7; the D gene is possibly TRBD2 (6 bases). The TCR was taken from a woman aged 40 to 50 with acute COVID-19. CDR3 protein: CASSSFPGLINEQYF. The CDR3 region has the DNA TGTGCCAGCAGTTCCTTCCCGGGACTGATAAATGAGCAGTACTTC.